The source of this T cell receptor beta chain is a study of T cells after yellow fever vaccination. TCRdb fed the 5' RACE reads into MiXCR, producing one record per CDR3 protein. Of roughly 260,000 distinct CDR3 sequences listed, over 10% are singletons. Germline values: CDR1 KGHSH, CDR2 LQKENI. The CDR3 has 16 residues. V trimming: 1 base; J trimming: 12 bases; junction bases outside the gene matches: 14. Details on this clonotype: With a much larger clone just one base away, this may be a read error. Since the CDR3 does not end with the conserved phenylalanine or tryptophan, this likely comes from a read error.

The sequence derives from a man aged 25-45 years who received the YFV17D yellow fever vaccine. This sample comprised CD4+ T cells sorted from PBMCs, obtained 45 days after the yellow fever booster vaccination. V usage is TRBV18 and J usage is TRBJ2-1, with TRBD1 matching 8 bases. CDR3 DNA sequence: TGTGCCAGCTCACCACGGGGGACAGGCGGGGAAGGAGGGCAGTTCCTC. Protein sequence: CASSPRGTGGEGGQFL.